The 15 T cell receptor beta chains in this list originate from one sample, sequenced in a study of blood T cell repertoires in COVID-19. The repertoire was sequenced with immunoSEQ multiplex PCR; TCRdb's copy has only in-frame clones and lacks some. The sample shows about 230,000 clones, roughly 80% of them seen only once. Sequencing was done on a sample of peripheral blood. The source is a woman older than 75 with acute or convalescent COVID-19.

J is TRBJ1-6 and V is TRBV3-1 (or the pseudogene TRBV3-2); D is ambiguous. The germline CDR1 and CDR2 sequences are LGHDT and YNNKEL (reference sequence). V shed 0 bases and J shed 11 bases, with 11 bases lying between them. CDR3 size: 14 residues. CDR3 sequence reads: CASSQEARGTPLHF. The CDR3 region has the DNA TGTGCCAGCAGCCAAGAGGCTCGGGGAACACCCCTCCACTTT.

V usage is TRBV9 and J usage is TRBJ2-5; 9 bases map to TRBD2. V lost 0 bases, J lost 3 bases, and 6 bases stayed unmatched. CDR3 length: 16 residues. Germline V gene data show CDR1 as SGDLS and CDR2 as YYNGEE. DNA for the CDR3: TGTGCCAGCAGCGTAGCTTCGGTAGCGGGGGAAGAGACCCAGTACTTC. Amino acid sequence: CASSVASVAGEETQYF.

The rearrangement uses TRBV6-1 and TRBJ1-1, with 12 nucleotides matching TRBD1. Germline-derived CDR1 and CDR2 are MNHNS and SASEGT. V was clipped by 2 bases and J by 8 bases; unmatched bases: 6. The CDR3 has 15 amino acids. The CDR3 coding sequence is TGTGCCAGCAGTGAATCCGGGACAGGGGGCTGGGAAGCTTTCTTT. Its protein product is CASSESGTGGWEAFF.

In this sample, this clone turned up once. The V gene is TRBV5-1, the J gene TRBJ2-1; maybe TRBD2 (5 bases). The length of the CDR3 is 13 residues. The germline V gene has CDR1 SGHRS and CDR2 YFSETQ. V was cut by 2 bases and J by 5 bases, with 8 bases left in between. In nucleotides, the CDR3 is TGCGCCAGCAGCTTTACGGGAAACAATGAGCAGTTCTTC. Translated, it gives CASSFTGNNEQFF.

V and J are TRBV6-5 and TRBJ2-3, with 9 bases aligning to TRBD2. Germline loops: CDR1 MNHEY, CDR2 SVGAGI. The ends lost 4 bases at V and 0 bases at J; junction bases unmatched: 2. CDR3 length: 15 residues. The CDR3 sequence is CASSLGLASTDTQYF. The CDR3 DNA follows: TGTGCCAGCAGTTTGGGACTAGCCAGCACAGATACGCAGTATTTT.

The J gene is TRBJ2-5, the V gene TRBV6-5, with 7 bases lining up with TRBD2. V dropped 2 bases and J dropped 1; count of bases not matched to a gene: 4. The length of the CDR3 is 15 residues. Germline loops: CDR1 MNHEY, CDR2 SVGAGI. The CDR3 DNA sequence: TGTGCCAGCAGTTACCAGAGCGGGGCCCAAGAGACCCAGTACTTC. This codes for CASSYQSGAQETQYF.

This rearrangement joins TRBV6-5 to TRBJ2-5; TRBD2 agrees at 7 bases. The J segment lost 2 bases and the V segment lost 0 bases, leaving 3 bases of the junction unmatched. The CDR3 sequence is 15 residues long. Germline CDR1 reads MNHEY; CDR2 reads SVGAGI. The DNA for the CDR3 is TGTGCCAGCAGTTACTCAGCCGGGGGGCAAGAGACCCAGTACTTC. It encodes CASSYSAGGQETQYF.

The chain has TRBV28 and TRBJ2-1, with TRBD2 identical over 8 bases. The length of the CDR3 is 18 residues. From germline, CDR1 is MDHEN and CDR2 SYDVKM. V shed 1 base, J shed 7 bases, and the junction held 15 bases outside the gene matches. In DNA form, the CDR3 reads TGTGCCAGCAGTTTATTTTACGGAGCGGGAGTGCTGGGGAATGAGCAGTTCTTC. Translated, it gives CASSLFYGAGVLGNEQFF.

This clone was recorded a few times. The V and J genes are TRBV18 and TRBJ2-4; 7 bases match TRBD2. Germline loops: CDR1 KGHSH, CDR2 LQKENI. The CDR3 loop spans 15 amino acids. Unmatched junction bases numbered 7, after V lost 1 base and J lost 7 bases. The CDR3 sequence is CASSPLGQGGNIQYF. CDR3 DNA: TGTGCCAGCTCACCACTAGGGCAGGGAGGGAACATTCAGTACTTC.

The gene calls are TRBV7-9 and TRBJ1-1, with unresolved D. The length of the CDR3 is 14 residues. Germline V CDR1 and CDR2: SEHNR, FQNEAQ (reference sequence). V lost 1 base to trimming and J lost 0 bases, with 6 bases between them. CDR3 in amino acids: CASSLDRLNTEAFF. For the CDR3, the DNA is TGTGCCAGCAGCTTAGACAGATTGAACACTGAAGCTTTCTTT.

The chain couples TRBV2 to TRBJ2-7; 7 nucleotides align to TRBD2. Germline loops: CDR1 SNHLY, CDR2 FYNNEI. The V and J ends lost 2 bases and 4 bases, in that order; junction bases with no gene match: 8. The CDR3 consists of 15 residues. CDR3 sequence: CASSETGGLQYEQYF. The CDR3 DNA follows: TGTGCCAGCAGTGAAACGGGAGGCCTCCAATACGAGCAGTACTTC.

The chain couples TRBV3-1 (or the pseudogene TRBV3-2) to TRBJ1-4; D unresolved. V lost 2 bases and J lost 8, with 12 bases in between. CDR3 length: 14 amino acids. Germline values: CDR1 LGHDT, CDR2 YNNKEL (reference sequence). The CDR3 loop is CASSQFPGGEKLFF. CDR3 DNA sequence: TGTGCCAGCAGCCAATTTCCAGGTGGGGAAAAACTGTTTTTT.

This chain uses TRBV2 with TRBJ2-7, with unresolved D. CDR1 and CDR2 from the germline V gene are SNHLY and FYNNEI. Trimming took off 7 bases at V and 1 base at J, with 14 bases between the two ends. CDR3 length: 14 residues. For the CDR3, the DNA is TGTGCCAGCATTAGGAGCTCCGTATCCTACGAGCAGTACTTC. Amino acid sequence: CASIRSSVSYEQYF. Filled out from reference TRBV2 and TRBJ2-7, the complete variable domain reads EPEVTQTPSHQVTQMGQEVILRCVPISNHLYFYWYRQILGQKVEFLVSFYNNEISEKSEIFDDQFSVERPDGSNFTLKIRSTKLEDSAMYFCASIRSSVSYEQYFGPGTRLTVT.

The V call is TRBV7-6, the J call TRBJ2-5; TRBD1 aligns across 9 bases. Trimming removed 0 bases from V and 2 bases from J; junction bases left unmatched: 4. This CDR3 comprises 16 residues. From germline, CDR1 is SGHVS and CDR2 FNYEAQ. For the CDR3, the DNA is TGTGCCAGCAGCTTAGCCGGGACAGGGAATCAAGAGACCCAGTACTTC. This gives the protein CASSLAGTGNQETQYF.

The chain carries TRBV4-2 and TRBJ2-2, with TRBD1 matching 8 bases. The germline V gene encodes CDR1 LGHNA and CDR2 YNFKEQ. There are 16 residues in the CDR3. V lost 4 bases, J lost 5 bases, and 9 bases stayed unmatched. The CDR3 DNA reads TGTGCCAGCAGCCCAGGACAGGGAGATGTAACCGGGGAGCTGTTTTTT. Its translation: CASSPGQGDVTGELFF.